A selection of T cell receptor beta chains follows, all from one sample in a study of T cells expressing NK-cell markers. TCRdb derives one entry per CDR3 protein from the 5' RACE reads, leaving out DNA. The sample table includes some 340,000 distinct CDR3 sequences. The sample consisted of blood T cells: a sorted CD56 or NKG2C T cell subset, CD4+ or CD8+ T cells, or bulk PBMC T cells (not recorded which). The origin of the receptors is a man aged 18-75 years in good health. CDR3s include the opening cysteine and the closing phenylalanine or tryptophan.

v_call	j_call	cdr3_aa
TRBV7-2	TRBJ2-7	CASSFSGPYEQYF
TRBV2	TRBJ1-2	CASSEVWGLGNYGYTF
TRBV6-5	TRBJ2-3	CASSYGGFAFTDTQYF
TRBV5-8	TRBJ2-3	CASSLGTGTGSDTQYF
TRBV4-1	TRBJ1-6	CASSQPTRGGSPLHF
TRBV5-1	TRBJ1-4	CASSPTGAILNEKLFF
TRBV7-8	TRBJ2-7	CASSPLFTIYEQYF
TRBV28	TRBJ2-5	CASGTRGVETQYF
TRBV12-3/TRBV12-4	TRBJ2-1	CASSLAPKFQGEDNEQFF
TRBV20-1	TRBJ2-1	CSATVRNEQFF
TRBV7-8	TRBJ2-5	CASSPTRGVQETQYF
TRBV2	TRBJ2-7	CASRVTDTFGEQYF
TRBV5-1	TRBJ1-1	CASSWGTGDLNTEAFF
TRBV12-3/TRBV12-4	TRBJ2-3	CASSLGRGYTDTQYF
TRBV5-1	TRBJ2-3	CASSGGRRVTDTQYF
TRBV6-1	TRBJ2-3	CASSQSGTGVADTQYF
TRBV7-3	TRBJ2-1	CASSVGTENNEQFF
TRBV29-1	TRBJ2-3	CSAGTLTDTQYF
TRBV5-1	TRBJ2-2	CASRVPAGSGELFF
TRBV14	TRBJ2-5	CASSQVSPTGTGLKETQYF
TRBV7-3	TRBJ2-5	CASSSLRAGGRQTQYF
TRBV3-1	TRBJ1-1	CASSQGGRWAEAFF
TRBV11-2	TRBJ2-2	CASRKGRLVSTGELFF
TRBV28	TRBJ2-2	CASLAGGGTGELFF
TRBV12-3/TRBV12-4	TRBJ2-3	CASSLQGAHTDTQYF
TRBV24-1	TRBJ2-5	CATSDLGTGGWETQYF
TRBV19	TRBJ1-2	CASTGTGQDGYTF
TRBV9	TRBJ1-4	CASNTGQISEKLFF
TRBV3-1	TRBJ2-5	CASSQDGGLAGRQETQYF
TRBV5-6	TRBJ2-7	CASSFLGQEAYEQYF
TRBV12-3/TRBV12-4	TRBJ2-5	CASSLVTGSQETQYF
TRBV19	TRBJ2-1	CASSMGAWSLFF